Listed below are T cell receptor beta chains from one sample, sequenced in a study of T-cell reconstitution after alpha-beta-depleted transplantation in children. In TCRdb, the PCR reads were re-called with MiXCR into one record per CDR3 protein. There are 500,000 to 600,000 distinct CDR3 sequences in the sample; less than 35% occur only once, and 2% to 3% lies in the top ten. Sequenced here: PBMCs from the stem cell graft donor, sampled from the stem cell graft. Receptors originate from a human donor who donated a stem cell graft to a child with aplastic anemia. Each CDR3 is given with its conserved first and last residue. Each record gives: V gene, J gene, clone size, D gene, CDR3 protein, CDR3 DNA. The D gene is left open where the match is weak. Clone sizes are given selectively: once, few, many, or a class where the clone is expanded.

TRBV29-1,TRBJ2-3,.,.,CSVLFSRDITDTQYF,TGCAGCGTTTTATTTTCCCGGGACATCACAGATACGCAGTATTTT
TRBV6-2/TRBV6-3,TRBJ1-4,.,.,CASSYSLYHGSTRQPTHEKLFF,TGTGCCAGCAGTTACTCCCTATACCATGGTTCCACCCGACAGCCAACTCATGAAAAACTGTTTTTT
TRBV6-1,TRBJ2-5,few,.,CASSPGLRETQYF,TGTGCCAGCAGTCCAGGGCTTAGAGAGACCCAGTACTTC
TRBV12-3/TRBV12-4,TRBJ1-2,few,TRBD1,CASSPLQGAWGYTF,TGTGCCAGCAGTCCCTTACAGGGGGCGTGGGGCTACACCTTC
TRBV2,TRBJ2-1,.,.,CASTPYNEQFF,TGTGCCAGCACCCCTTACAATGAGCAGTTCTTC
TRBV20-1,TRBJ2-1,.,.,CSAEGGGGSEQFF,TGCAGTGCCGAGGGCGGAGGGGGTAGTGAGCAGTTCTTC
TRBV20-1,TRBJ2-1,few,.,CSASPPPGNEQFF,TGCAGTGCTAGTCCCCCTCCTGGGAATGAGCAGTTCTTC
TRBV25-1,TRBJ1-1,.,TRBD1,CASSEYFDRGGTEAFF,TGTGCCAGCAGTGAATATTTCGACAGGGGGGGTACTGAAGCTTTCTTT
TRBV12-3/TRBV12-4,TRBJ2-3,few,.,CASSLDPGPRADTQYF,TGTGCCAGCAGTTTGGATCCGGGACCAAGAGCAGATACGCAGTATTTT
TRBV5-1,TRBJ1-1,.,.,CASSPEGQPNTEAFF,TGCGCCAGCAGCCCCGAGGGACAACCGAACACTGAAGCTTTCTTT
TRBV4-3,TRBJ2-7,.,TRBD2,CASSQEPSGFPYEQYF,TGCGCCAGCAGCCAAGAGCCTAGCGGATTTCCCTACGAGCAGTACTTC
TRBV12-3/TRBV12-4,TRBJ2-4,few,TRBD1,CASSNLPGQGQNIQYF,TGTGCCAGCAGTAATTTACCGGGACAGGGACAAAACATTCAGTACTTC
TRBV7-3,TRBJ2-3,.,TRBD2,CASSPSPGLVTDTQYF,TGTGCCAGCAGCCCCAGCCCGGGACTAGTGACAGATACGCAGTATTTT
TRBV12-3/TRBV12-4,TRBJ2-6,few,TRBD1,CASSPGQGRGANVLTF,TGTGCCAGCAGTCCTGGACAGGGACGGGGGGCCAACGTCCTGACTTTC
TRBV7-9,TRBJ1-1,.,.,CASSSVGAGDTEAFF,TGTGCCAGCAGCTCTGTGGGGGCCGGGGACACTGAAGCTTTCTTT
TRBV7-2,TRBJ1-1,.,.,CASSTPDMNTEAFF,TGTGCCAGCAGCACACCAGATATGAACACTGAAGCTTTCTTT
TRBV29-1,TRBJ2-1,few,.,CSSARVDSGEQFF,TGCAGCTCTGCCAGAGTAGACTCTGGTGAGCAGTTCTTC
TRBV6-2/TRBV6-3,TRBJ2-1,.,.,CASSGRDGIDEQFF,TGTGCCAGCAGCGGCCGGGACGGGATAGATGAGCAGTTCTTC
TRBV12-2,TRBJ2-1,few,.,CASRLGVDWITQFF,TGTGCAAGTCGCTTAGGGGTAGACTGGATTACACAGTTCTTC
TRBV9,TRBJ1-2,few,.,CASSVGFLDGYTF,TGTGCCAGCAGCGTAGGATTCCTTGACGGCTACACCTTC
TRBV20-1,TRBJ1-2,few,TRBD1,CRAIETQGEGGSYGYTF,TGCAGGGCAATCGAAACCCAGGGAGAAGGGGGCTCCTATGGCTACACCTTC
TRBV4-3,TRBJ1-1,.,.,CASSPGGWEAFF,TGCGCCAGCAGTCCGGGGGGCTGGGAAGCTTTCTTT
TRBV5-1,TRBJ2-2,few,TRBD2,CASSQLLAGAPGELFF,TGCGCCAGCAGCCAACTACTAGCGGGAGCTCCCGGGGAGCTGTTTTTT
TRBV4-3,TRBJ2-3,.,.,CASSQEGTRYTDTQYF,TGCGCCAGCAGCCAAGAGGGGACAAGGTACACAGATACGCAGTATTTT
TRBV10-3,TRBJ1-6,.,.,CAISESGEGSYNSPLHF,TGTGCCATCAGTGAGTCTGGAGAAGGCTCCTATAATTCACCCCTCCACTTT
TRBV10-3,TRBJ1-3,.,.,CAISGTGNTIYF,TGTGCCATCAGTGGCACTGGAAACACCATATATTTT
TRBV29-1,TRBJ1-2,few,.,CSVDGTPANYGYTF,TGCAGCGTTGACGGGACTCCCGCTAACTATGGCTACACCTTC
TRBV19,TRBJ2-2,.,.,CASTNPGNTGELFF,TGTGCCAGTACCAATCCGGGGAACACCGGGGAGCTGTTTTTT
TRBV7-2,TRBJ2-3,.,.,CASSPGVGAVTDTQYF,TGTGCCAGCAGTCCCGGTGTGGGAGCGGTCACAGATACGCAGTATTTT
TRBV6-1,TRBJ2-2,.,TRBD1,CASRAGQGAPGELFF,TGTGCCAGCAGGGCGGGACAGGGGGCCCCCGGGGAGCTGTTTTTT
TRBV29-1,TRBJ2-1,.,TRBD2,CSVEPTGGPNEQFF,TGCAGCGTTGAACCGACGGGAGGGCCGAATGAGCAGTTCTTC
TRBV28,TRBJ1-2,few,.,CASRSPGGYTF,TGTGCCAGCAGGAGCCCAGGTGGCTACACCTTC
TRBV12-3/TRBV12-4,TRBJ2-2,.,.,CASSFTRPGELFF,TGTGCCAGCAGTTTTACACGGCCCGGGGAGCTGTTTTTT
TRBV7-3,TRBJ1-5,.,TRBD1,CASSLTGGPGRWRYSNQPQHF,TGTGCCAGCAGCTTAACAGGGGGCCCTGGGCGTTGGAGATATAGCAATCAGCCCCAGCATTTT
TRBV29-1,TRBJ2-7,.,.,CSVANYEQYF,TGCAGCGTTGCTAACTACGAGCAGTACTTC
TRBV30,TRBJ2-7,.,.,CATSGGTYEQYF,TGTGCCACGTCCGGTGGGACCTACGAGCAGTACTTC
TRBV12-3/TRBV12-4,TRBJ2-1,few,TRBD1,CASSKGTGAPNEQFF,TGTGCCAGCAGTAAGGGGACAGGGGCCCCGAATGAGCAGTTCTTC
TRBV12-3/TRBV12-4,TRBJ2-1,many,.,CASSYGTGSNEQFF,TGTGCCAGCAGTTATGGGACGGGTAGTAATGAGCAGTTCTTC
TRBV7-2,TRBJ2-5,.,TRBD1,CASSFPGQGRGETQYF,TGTGCCAGCAGCTTCCCGGGACAGGGCCGGGGGGAGACCCAGTACTTC
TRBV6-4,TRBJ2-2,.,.,CASSAFSATGELFF,TGTGCCAGCAGTGCCTTTTCAGCCACCGGGGAGCTGTTTTTT
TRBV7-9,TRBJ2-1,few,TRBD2,CASSLAREDRKEQFF,TGTGCCAGCAGCTTAGCGCGGGAGGATAGGAAGGAGCAGTTCTTC
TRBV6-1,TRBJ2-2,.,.,CASSPFDSRNTGELFF,TGTGCCAGCAGCCCATTCGACAGCAGAAACACCGGGGAGCTGTTTTTT
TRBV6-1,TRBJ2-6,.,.,CASEAGLSGANVLTF,TGTGCCAGTGAAGCGGGTCTCTCTGGGGCCAACGTCCTGACTTTC
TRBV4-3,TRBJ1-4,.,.,CASSQAGNRASNEKLFF,TGCGCCAGCAGCCAAGCTGGAAACAGGGCTTCCAATGAAAAACTGTTTTTT
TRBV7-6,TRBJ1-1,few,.,CASSLDTLRGPTEAFF,TGTGCCAGCAGCTTGGACACCTTACGAGGTCCGACTGAAGCTTTCTTT
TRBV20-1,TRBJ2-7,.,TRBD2,CSAQPASGSYEQYF,TGCAGTGCTCAACCCGCTAGCGGTTCCTACGAGCAGTACTTC
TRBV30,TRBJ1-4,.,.,CAWSALQLEKLFF,TGTGCCTGGAGTGCCCTCCAGCTGGAAAAACTGTTTTTT
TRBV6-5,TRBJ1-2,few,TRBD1,CASSYLGQGSYGYTF,TGTGCCAGCAGTTACCTAGGACAGGGCAGCTATGGCTACACCTTC
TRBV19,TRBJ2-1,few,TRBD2,CASSMGGSSYNEQFF,TGTGCCAGTAGTATGGGCGGGAGCTCCTACAATGAGCAGTTCTTC
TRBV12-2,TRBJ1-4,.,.,CASRSGGSWMFF,TGTGCAAGTCGATCAGGAGGAAGTTGGATGTTTTTT